This TCR beta chain appears in the sequencing data of a study of shared clonotypes between healthy human individuals. Study-level information: Each donor's CD4 naive and CD4 memory cells filled three plates apiece, CD8 naive two, and CD8 memory one.

Profiling relied on immunoSEQ multiplex PCR, and the TCRdb table lists in-frame clones only, not all of them. This sample carries about 2.3 million clones, 80% to 95% of them seen once, and the ten largest clones take roughly 0.34%. Naive CD4+ cells were CD45RA-selected; the remaining cells were memory. Germline CDR1 and CDR2: SGHRS and YFSETQ. The CDR3 length is 16 residues. V was cut by 0 bases and J by 0 bases, with 7 bases left in between. Whole-study findings and limits: Among several donors, about 5% of naive CD4 clonotypes were found in common.

With regard to this clone: Its antigen is unknown.

Sequencing was carried out using naive CD4+ T cells from PBMCs. Subset in this sample: CD45RA+ positively selected. The TCR sequence derives from a man aged 18 to 29 in good health. Some clones in this sample may be carry-over from other donors' samples. This chain connects TRBV5-1 to TRBJ2-6, with D uncertain. The CDR3 protein is CASSLVADSGANVLTF. The CDR3 DNA reads as TGCGCCAGCAGCTTGGTGGCGGACTCTGGGGCCAACGTCCTGACTTTC.